Below, 17 T cell receptor beta chains from the same sample are listed, as sequenced in a study of OX40 agonist ivuxolimab in advanced cancers. The method was immunoSEQ multiplex PCR; TCRdb's version includes in-frame clones alone and lacks a portion of them. In the table there are tens of thousands of clones, more than 65% of which are singletons. The sample here was CD4+ or CD8+ T cells sorted from blood, taken in a trial of the OX40 agonist ivuxolimab. These receptors all come from an adult with an advanced solid tumor such as melanoma, head and neck, liver or kidney cancer.

This clone was observed a single time. This rearrangement joins TRBV5-1 to TRBJ2-7; D may be TRBD2 (6 bases). Trimming removed 5 bases at V and 2 bases at J, with 17 bases between. Germline V lookup: CDR1 SGHRS, CDR2 YFSETQ. The CDR3 loop spans 15 amino acids. The CDR3 here is CASRVTAGRTYEQYF. CDR3 bases: TGCGCCAGCAGAGTTACCGCGGGACGGACCTACGAGCAGTACTTC.

Concerning this clone itself: The junction does not match germline at one end; this may be a read error. The chain links TRBV7-2 to TRBJ2-1, with D possibly matching TRBD2 (6 bases). Looked up from germline, CDR1 is SGHTA and CDR2 is FQGNSA. This CDR3 spans 12 amino acids. CDR3 DNA sequence: TGTGCCAGCGGCTTCGGGGCGGGACCGCAGTTCTTC. It encodes CASGFGAGPQFF.

The gene calls are TRBV18 and TRBJ2-7; D may be TRBD2 (7 bases). Trimming took 5 bases from V and 2 from J, leaving 16 bases between them. Germline V gene data show CDR1 as KGHSH and CDR2 as LQKENI. This CDR3 spans 15 amino acids. CDR3 nucleotide sequence: TGTGCCAGCTCAGCCGGGGGGCCCCCAACCTACGAGCAGTACTTC. Its translation: CASSAGGPPTYEQYF.

The chain links TRBV9 to TRBJ1-5, with D possibly TRBD1 on 6 matching bases. CDR3 length equals 14 residues. The ends were cut back, 3 bases at V and 5 bases at J, with 12 bases in the middle. CDR1 and CDR2 (germline): SGDLS, YYNGEE. As DNA, the CDR3 is TGTGCCAGCAGCGAAGACAGGTTCCATCAGCCCCAGCATTTT. Protein product: CASSEDRFHQPQHF. Complete variable domain (other parts from reference TRBV9 and TRBJ1-5): DSGVTQTPKHLITATGQRVTLRCSPRSGDLSVYWYQQSLDQGLQFLIQYYNGEERAKGNILERFSAQQFPDLHSELNLSSLELGDSALYFCASSEDRFHQPQHFGDGTRLSIL.

The rearrangement joins TRBV28 to TRBJ2-3, with 9 bases fitting TRBD2. Germline CDR1 reads MDHEN; CDR2 reads SYDVKM. J lost 0 bases, V lost 1 base, and 14 bases had no gene match. This CDR3 spans 20 amino acids. As DNA, the CDR3 is TGTGCCAGCAGTTTATCTGGGAGCGGGGGGCCCTTTTCGAGCACAGATACGCAGTATTTT. This translates into CASSLSGSGGPFSSTDTQYF. Full variable domain (rest looked up from reference TRBV28 and TRBJ2-3): DVKVTQSSRYLVKRTGEKVFLECVQDMDHENMFWYRQDPGLGLRLIYFSYDVKMKEKGDIPEGYSVSREKKERFSLILESASTNQTSMYLCASSLSGSGGPFSSTDTQYFGPGTRLTVL.

V gene TRBV14 combines with J gene TRBJ1-6, with no clear D. The CDR3 consists of 16 residues. Deletions cut 0 bases from V and 7 bases from J, with 13 bases between. The germline CDR1 and CDR2 sequences are SGHDN and FVKESK. The CDR3 DNA follows: TGTGCCAGCAGCCAAGAAAAAGGCTTCAGCAATTCACCCCTCCACTTT. Protein sequence: CASSQEKGFSNSPLHF.

The chain employs TRBV4-3 and TRBJ2-7; D unclear. The CDR3 runs to 13 residues. Germline lookup yields CDR1 LGHNA and CDR2 YSLEER. V was cut by 0 bases and J by 12 bases, with 15 bases left in between. CDR3 bases: TGCGCCAGCAGCCAAGATCTTCTGCAGTTTCCGTACTTC. Encoded protein: CASSQDLLQFPYF.

This clone was found once. The chain uses TRBV14 and TRBJ1-1, with no clear D. This CDR3 region has 15 residues. V gave up 2 bases and J gave up 5 bases, with 15 bases separating them. The germline V gene has CDR1 SGHDN and CDR2 FVKESK. The CDR3 loop reads CASSQTTIGGTEAFF. The CDR3 DNA reads as TGTGCCAGCAGCCAAACGACGATAGGAGGAACTGAAGCTTTCTTT.

The V and J genes are TRBV28 and TRBJ1-2; D is possibly TRBD1 (5 bases). Trimming took 6 bases from V and 6 from J, leaving 20 bases between them. The CDR3 contains 15 residues. The germline gives CDR1 MDHEN, CDR2 SYDVKM. CDR3 region: CASSFVGGRRDGYTF. Here the CDR3 DNA reads TGTGCCAGCAGCTTCGTTGGGGGGAGGAGGGATGGCTACACCTTC.

The chain couples TRBV12-5 to TRBJ2-1, with TRBD2 identical over 13 bases. CDR1 LGHNT and CDR2 FRNRAP come from the germline V gene. V was clipped by 1 base and J by 7 bases; unmatched bases: 13. This CDR3 contains 19 residues. CDR3 region: CASGLETSGRYESGNEQFF. Written as DNA, the CDR3 is TGTGCTAGTGGTTTGGAGACTAGCGGGAGGTATGAGTCTGGGAATGAGCAGTTCTTC.

The chain employs TRBV19 and TRBJ2-2, with 7 bases aligning to TRBD1. The CDR3 loop spans 16 amino acids. In germline, CDR1 is LNHDA, CDR2 SQIVND (reference sequence). With V trimmed by 9 bases and J by 5 bases, 15 bases remained unmatched. DNA of the CDR3: TGTGCCAGCGTCGCTAATAGGGGGCTTTGGACCGGGGAGCTGTTTTTT. Protein product: CASVANRGLWTGELFF.

In the case of this clone: Different DNA sequences within this sample yield the same CDR3. The chain couples TRBV19 to TRBJ2-6, with D hard to call. The V gene's germline CDR1 is LNHDA and CDR2 SQIVND (reference sequence). The ends were cut back, 6 bases at V and 0 bases at J, with 3 bases in the middle. The CDR3 sequence is 13 residues long. Written as DNA, the CDR3 is TGTGCCAGTAGGGACTCTGGGGCCAACGTCCTGACTTTC. Its translation is CASRDSGANVLTF.

The rearrangement links TRBV6-9 to TRBJ1-5; D perhaps matches TRBD1 (6 bases). The germline gives CDR1 MNHGY, CDR2 SVAAGI. The CDR3 is 15 amino acids. Between the trimmed V and J ends, which lost 8 bases and 6 bases, there was a span of 20 bases. CDR3 in amino acids: CASGSGGASGQPQHF. The DNA of the CDR3 is TGTGCCAGCGGGTCCGGGGGGGCCTCGGGTCAGCCCCAGCATTTT.

The chain couples TRBV19 to TRBJ2-7; D not resolved. The germline V and J ends were trimmed by 9 bases and 1 base, with 13 bases remaining between them. Germline CDR1 reads LNHDA; CDR2 reads SQIVND (reference sequence). The CDR3 totals 13 residues. CDR3 loop: CARHVGFSYEQYV. The CDR3 nucleotides are TGTGCCAGACATGTAGGGTTTTCCTACGAGCAGTACGTC.

This chain connects TRBV6-5 to TRBJ2-1, with TRBD2 matching over 12 bases. In germline, CDR1 is MNHEY, CDR2 SVGAGI. This CDR3 has 15 amino acids. Unmatched junction bases numbered 2, after V lost 3 bases and J lost 5 bases. The CDR3 nucleotides read TGTGCCAGCAGTTATGGGACTAGCGGGCACAATGAGCAGTTCTTC. It is translated as CASSYGTSGHNEQFF.

This sequence joins TRBV27 and TRBJ1-1; D remains unclear. Germline lookup yields CDR1 MNHEY and CDR2 SMNVEV (reference sequence). Between the trimmed V and J ends, which lost 2 bases and 5 bases, there was a span of 9 bases. The CDR3 extends over 13 amino acids. CDR3 sequence: CASSLVERTEAFF. CDR3 bases: TGTGCCAGCAGTTTAGTCGAGAGGACTGAAGCTTTCTTT.

With regard to this clone: The junction shows a germline mismatch at one end, possibly a read error. This chain links TRBV7-2 with TRBJ1-2; tentatively, D is TRBD1 (5 bases). The germline V gene encodes CDR1 SGHTA and CDR2 FQGNSA. The length of the CDR3 is 14 residues. The CDR3 is CASSANRNDYGCTF. DNA of the CDR3: TGTGCCAGCAGCGCGAACAGGAACGACTATGGCTGCACCTTC. Full variable domain (rest looked up from reference TRBV7-2 and TRBJ1-2): GAGVSQSPSNKVTEKGKDVELRCDPISGHTALYWYRQSLGQGLEFLIYFQGNSAPDKSGLPSDRFSAERTGGSVSTLTIQRTQQEDSAVYLCASSANRNDYGCTFGSGTRLTVV.